The rows below give T cell receptor beta chains drawn from one sample of a study of type 1 and type 2 diabetes patients. TCRdb re-called the multiplex PCR reads through MiXCR, storing one row per CDR3 protein. The profile covers some 250,000 distinct CDR3 sequences, with approximately 45% appearing a single time and roughly 13% taken by the ten largest. Sequenced input: peripheral blood mononuclear cells (PBMCs). These receptors were obtained from a man aged 18 to 35 with type 2 diabetes. CDR3s include the opening cysteine and the closing phenylalanine or tryptophan. The listing skips clone size in some rows; elsewhere it reads once, few, many or a size class.

v_gene,j_gene,abundance,CDR3aa
TRBV28,TRBJ2-5,few,CASSPSSIPETQYF
TRBV7-8,TRBJ1-2,-,CASSQGERANYGYTF
TRBV7-2,TRBJ2-7,once,CASSFASLYGYEQYF
TRBV12-3/TRBV12-4,TRBJ1-2,-,CASSPSGSNYGYTF
TRBV6-5,TRBJ1-5,once,CAIRASLGTGLQPQHF
TRBV19,TRBJ2-3,-,CASSLLGGTTDTQYF
TRBV24-1,TRBJ2-2,-,CATSVMGQGNTGELFF
TRBV29-1,TRBJ2-3,-,CSVDSGLAVSDTQYF
TRBV20-1,TRBJ2-7,few,CSASPLRRRSHEQYF
TRBV10-2,TRBJ1-3,few,CASSEVQAAGNTIYF
TRBV19,TRBJ1-2,-,CASSWALGGYTF
TRBV28,TRBJ1-2,-,CASSEGRGYGYTF
TRBV7-2,TRBJ2-5,-,CASSFGGLARETQYF
TRBV2,TRBJ2-5,-,CASRYRGFQETQYF
TRBV4-1,TRBJ2-7,-,CASSRQAGGRYEQYF
TRBV6-6,TRBJ2-2,-,CASSGASGRHGELFF
TRBV6-5,TRBJ2-1,-,CASSYGVDEQFF
TRBV19,TRBJ2-2,-,CASRYGTGELFF
TRBV29-1,TRBJ1-4,-,CSVANSGDEKLFF
TRBV4-2,TRBJ1-4,-,CASSQDGGAGEGKLFF
TRBV9,TRBJ2-1,-,CASSVSGFYNEQFF
TRBV20-1,TRBJ2-1,few,CSAEPQLAGEQFF
TRBV25-1,TRBJ1-6,many,CASSVGRRGTPLHF
TRBV7-2,TRBJ2-5,many,CASSFGRQETQYF
TRBV12-3/TRBV12-4,TRBJ1-1,-,CASSLGGRLNPEAFF
TRBV30,TRBJ1-2,-,CAWRPEGYGYTF
TRBV6-6,TRBJ2-7,-,CASSRSGTGRYEQYF
TRBV6-1,TRBJ2-7,-,CASTGSGVNSYEQYF
TRBV19,TRBJ2-7,many,CASSVGTGSYEQYF
TRBV27,TRBJ1-2,many,CASSLRAGALGGYTF
TRBV19,TRBJ2-7,few,CASSPDLSYEQYF
TRBV7-2,TRBJ2-7,-,CATSDETGTHALKQYF
TRBV7-2,TRBJ2-3,few,CASSSTYSTDTQYF
TRBV19,TRBJ1-2,-,CASSSLTGGYGYTF
TRBV2,TRBJ2-7,-,CACNGQFSSYEQYF
TRBV19,TRBJ2-5,-,CASSMSRAGGGETQYF
TRBV6-1,TRBJ1-1,-,CASSYSTEAFF
TRBV9,TRBJ2-5,-,CASSVGVGQETQYF
TRBV19,TRBJ2-2,-,CASSSGRNTGELFF
TRBV29-1,TRBJ1-5,few,CSVGQGGNQPQHF
TRBV6-6,TRBJ2-7,-,CASRENYGQGPSYEQYF
TRBV9,TRBJ2-6,few,CASSLTLSEAANVLTF
TRBV7-3,TRBJ2-1,few,CASSPTGLGEQFF
TRBV4-3,TRBJ2-3,-,CASSLATQPGLESDTQYF
TRBV6-4,TRBJ2-2,-,CPSRTGPNTGELFF
TRBV30,TRBJ2-7,-,CAWSHSPGGGYEQYF
TRBV7-2,TRBJ1-5,-,CASSLGTGLNQPQHF
TRBV12-3/TRBV12-4,TRBJ2-3,-,CASRAGGGAGTQYF
TRBV7-2,TRBJ2-7,-,CASSLQPKEAQYF
TRBV19,TRBJ1-1,-,CASMEVVLGEREAFF
TRBV27,TRBJ1-6,-,CASSLLGRGPLHF
TRBV6-1,TRBJ1-1,-,CASDQNWNTEAFF
TRBV12-3/TRBV12-4,TRBJ2-1,few,CASSSLAGSYNEQFF
TRBV14,TRBJ2-7,-,CVSSQSVFKWTDSDSYEQYF